These 7 T cell receptor beta chains were all obtained from the same sample, sequenced in a study of radiotherapy plus CTLA-4 blockade in lung cancer. Assay: immunoSEQ multiplex PCR; the TCRdb copy retains only in-frame clones and omits some. The table lists 45,000 or so clones, 73% of them singletons. Sample: peripheral blood, taken from a patient treated with radiotherapy plus ipilimumab. The source is a human donor with non-small cell lung cancer who had a complete response to radiotherapy plus ipilimumab.

The V gene is TRBV14, the J gene TRBJ2-5; 7 bases line up with TRBD2. This CDR3 contains 17 residues. V dropped 3 bases and J dropped 5; count of bases not matched to a gene: 15. Germline values: CDR1 SGHDN, CDR2 FVKESK. The CDR3, as DNA: TGTGCCAGCAGCCAGGTTCCGCGGCTAGCGGTGATGGAGACCCAGTACTTC. This codes for CASSQVPRLAVMETQYF.

The J gene is TRBJ2-7, the V gene TRBV6-1, with D possibly being TRBD1 (6 bases). This CDR3 spans 14 amino acids. V was trimmed by 1 base and J by 6 bases, leaving 13 bases between them. From germline, CDR1 is MNHNS and CDR2 SASEGT. The CDR3 DNA is TGTGCCAGCAGTGAAGTGGGTAGGGGGTTCGAGCAGTACTTC. Its translation is CASSEVGRGFEQYF.

V usage is TRBV29-1 and J usage is TRBJ1-5; 7 bases match TRBD1. This CDR3 is 13 amino acids long. The junction had 5 bases not matched to a gene; V was cut back by 5 bases and J by 4 bases. In germline, CDR1 is SQVTM, CDR2 ANQGSEA. CDR3 residues: CSVPGTENQPQHF. For the CDR3, the DNA is TGCAGCGTTCCAGGGACAGAGAATCAGCCCCAGCATTTT.

The chain recombines TRBV30 with TRBJ1-4; D unresolved. V dropped 2 bases and J dropped 3 bases, with 10 bases sitting between them. Germline CDR1 GTSNPN, CDR2 SVGIG (reference sequence). The CDR3 runs to 14 residues. The CDR3 DNA reads TGTGCCTGGAGTTACTCCGCTGCTAATGAAAAACTGTTTTTT. Protein sequence: CAWSYSAANEKLFF.

The chain has TRBV7-6 and TRBJ2-5; D ambiguous. The V gene lost 1 base and the J gene lost 7 bases, with 10 bases spanning the gap. This CDR3 contains 13 residues. Germline V gene sequence: CDR1 SGHVS, CDR2 FNYEAQ. The CDR3 sequence: CASSLESRRTQYF. DNA for the CDR3: TGTGCCAGCAGCTTAGAGTCCCGGAGGACCCAGTACTTC.

Only a few counts were recorded for this clone. The chain is built from TRBV4-1 and TRBJ2-4; 12 bases map to TRBD2. V lost 5 bases, J lost 0 bases, and 11 bases stayed unmatched. The CDR3 spans 19 residues. Germline V gives CDR1 MGHRA, CDR2 YSYEKL. The CDR3, as DNA: TGCGCCAGCAGCATCCGGACTAGCGGGGTCCCACTAGCCAAAAACATTCAGTACTTC. Translated, it gives CASSIRTSGVPLAKNIQYF.

The chain joins TRBV6-5 to TRBJ2-7; TRBD2 aligns across 7 bases. CDR1 and CDR2 from the germline V gene are MNHEY and SVGAGI. Trimming took 6 bases from V and 1 from J; bases not matched to a gene: 6. The CDR3 runs to 14 residues. CDR3 region: CASSASGDSYEQYF. The CDR3, as DNA: TGTGCCAGCAGCGCAAGCGGGGATTCCTACGAGCAGTACTTC.